A selection of T cell receptor beta chains follows, all from one sample in a study of T cells in localized non-small cell lung cancer. The assay was immunoSEQ multiplex PCR, and TCRdb's table has in-frame clones only and misses some. Among some 20,000 clones listed, about 89% were seen once. Specimen: peripheral blood, collected before any cancer treatment. The receptors derive from a woman aged 35-75 years with stage I lung adenocarcinoma. CDR3s include the opening cysteine and the closing phenylalanine or tryptophan. Each record gives: CDR3 protein, CDR3 DNA, D gene, clone size, V gene, J gene. A D gene is named only where the DNA matches it firmly. Clone size is shown for a subset of rows, as once, few, many or a class of expanded clone.

CASSLVRGRGTEAFF	TGTGCCAGCAGCTTGGTCAGGGGCAGGGGCACTGAAGCTTTCTTT	-	-	TRBV5-8	TRBJ1-1
CASSFNSPGHLFGYTF	TGTGCCAGCAGCTTCAACTCCCCGGGACACCTCTTCGGCTACACCTTC	-	-	TRBV7-3	TRBJ1-2
CSAGTGGRETQYF	TGCAGCGCCGGGACGGGGGGACGGGAGACCCAGTACTTC	TRBD2	-	TRBV29-1	TRBJ2-5
CASSLNVNTEAFF	TGTGCCAGCAGCTTAAATGTGAACACTGAAGCTTTCTTT	-	once	TRBV7-3	TRBJ1-1
CASRPSVLAQSYEQYF	TGCGCCAGCAGACCGAGCGTACTAGCGCAGTCCTACGAGCAGTACTTC	TRBD2	-	TRBV4-1	TRBJ2-7
CSVALQGLNTEAFF	TGCAGCGTTGCCTTACAGGGATTGAACACTGAAGCTTTCTTT	-	-	TRBV29-1	TRBJ1-1
CASSTQGSGANVLTF	TGTGCCAGTAGTACTCAGGGATCTGGGGCCAACGTCCTGACTTTC	-	-	TRBV19	TRBJ2-6
CASSLEDTGVQYF	TGTGCCAGCAGCTTAGAGGATACAGGGGTGCAGTACTTC	TRBD1	-	TRBV7-2	TRBJ2-7
CASSSGVMNTEAFF	TGTGCCAGCAGCTCGGGGGTGATGAACACTGAAGCTTTCTTT	-	-	TRBV7-2	TRBJ1-1
CASSLNPTGLNNEQFF	TGCGCCAGCAGCTTGAACCCCACAGGGCTTAACAATGAGCAGTTCTTC	-	-	TRBV5-1	TRBJ2-1
CASSPDRGADTQYF	TGCGCCAGCAGCCCGGACAGGGGGGCAGATACGCAGTATTTT	TRBD1	-	TRBV5-1	TRBJ2-3
CSVANRLTGELFF	TGCAGCGTTGCGAACAGGCTAACCGGGGAGCTGTTTTTT	-	-	TRBV29-1	TRBJ2-2
CASSTTGIANEKLFF	TGCGCCAGCAGCACAACAGGGATAGCTAATGAAAAACTGTTTTTT	-	few	TRBV5-1	TRBJ1-4
CASSFRGSTDTQYF	TGTGCCAGCAGTTTTCGGGGAAGCACAGATACGCAGTATTTT	-	-	TRBV28	TRBJ2-3
CASSRATGVNAEAFF	TGTGCCAGCAGCCGGGCCACTGGGGTGAACGCTGAAGCTTTCTTT	-	-	TRBV7-3	TRBJ1-1
CASSELGIQPQHF	TGTGCCAGCAGTGAGTTAGGGATACAGCCCCAGCATTTT	-	-	TRBV2	TRBJ1-5
CASSLGRVGNSPLHF	TGTGCCAGCAGCCTTGGGAGGGTAGGCAATTCACCCCTCCACTTT	-	-	TRBV7-9	TRBJ1-6
CASSLGSEQYF	TGTGCCAGCAGCTTGGGGTCCGAGCAGTACTTC	-	-	TRBV11-2	TRBJ2-7
CASSLWYGYSNQPQHF	TGTGCCAGCAGCTTGTGGTACGGATATAGCAATCAGCCCCAGCATTTT	-	-	TRBV5-8	TRBJ1-5
CATAGTNYNEQFF	TGTGCCACCGCCGGGACTAACTACAATGAGCAGTTCTTC	TRBD2	-	TRBV7-2	TRBJ2-1
CASNDAGGDLTYEQYF	TGTGCCAGCAACGACGCAGGGGGGGACCTAACCTACGAGCAGTACTTC	-	once	TRBV6-6	TRBJ2-7
CASTIGGLAGRETQYF	TGTGCCAGCACCATCGGGGGACTAGCGGGAAGGGAGACCCAGTACTTC	TRBD2	-	TRBV11-2	TRBJ2-5
CASSLDRNRFYEQYF	TGTGCCAGCAGCTTAGATCGGAACAGGTTCTACGAGCAGTACTTC	-	-	TRBV11-2	TRBJ2-7
CASTRNMGGPNYGYTF	TGTGCCAGCACCAGAAATATGGGGGGGCCGAACTATGGCTACACCTTC	-	-	TRBV2	TRBJ1-2
CASSSEGDNQPQHF	TGTGCCAGCAGCTCAGAAGGGGACAATCAGCCCCAGCATTTT	-	-	TRBV7-9	TRBJ1-5
CASGLAGNGEQFF	TGTGCCAGCGGACTAGCGGGTAACGGTGAGCAGTTCTTC	TRBD2	-	TRBV11-2	TRBJ2-1
CATSADSETQETQYF	TGTGCCACCTCCGCGGACTCAGAAACCCAAGAGACCCAGTACTTC	-	-	TRBV10-3	TRBJ2-5
CASSPARSTDTQYF	TGTGCCAGCAGCCCCGCGCGCTCCACAGATACGCAGTATTTT	-	-	TRBV7-2	TRBJ2-3
CASSLAYRGPTEAFF	TGCGCCAGCAGCTTGGCCTACAGGGGGCCAACTGAAGCTTTCTTT	TRBD1	-	TRBV5-1	TRBJ1-1
CASSPSQGDSPLHF	TGTGCCAGCAGCCCCTCCCAGGGGGATTCACCCCTCCACTTT	TRBD1	-	TRBV9	TRBJ1-6
CASSEASRPEKLFF	TGTGCCAGCAGTGAAGCGTCCCGGCCTGAAAAACTGTTTTTT	-	-	TRBV6-1	TRBJ1-4
CASSERGRDEKLFF	TGTGCCAGCAGTGAAAGGGGGAGGGACGAAAAACTGTTTTTT	-	-	TRBV6-4	TRBJ1-4
CASSLEARPSYEQYF	TGTGCCAGCAGCTTAGAGGCGAGGCCATCCTACGAGCAGTACTTC	-	-	TRBV5-8	TRBJ2-7
CAISESNRAKGYTF	TGTGCCATCAGTGAGTCGAACAGGGCTAAAGGCTACACCTTC	-	-	TRBV10-3	TRBJ1-2